These T cell receptor beta chains were read from a single sample in a study of blood T cell repertoires in COVID-19. Clones were read by immunoSEQ multiplex PCR, and TCRdb kept only the in-frame ones, dropping some. In the table there are fewer than 250,000 clones, more than 75% of which are singletons. Input material: peripheral blood. The origin of the receptors is a woman aged 55-69 years who had recovered from COVID-19. Each CDR3 is given with its conserved first and last residue. Fields, in order: V gene, J gene, D gene, clone size, CDR3 protein, CDR3 DNA. A D gene is named only where the DNA matches it firmly. A row's size may be missing; if present it is once, few, many or a size class.

V gene: TRBV9
J gene: TRBJ2-3
D gene: .
clone size: .
CDR3 protein: CASSVVSTDTQYF
CDR3 DNA: TGTGCCAGCAGCGTAGTCTCCACAGATACGCAGTATTTT

V gene: TRBV7-2
J gene: TRBJ2-7
D gene: TRBD1
clone size: .
CDR3 protein: CASSSGSSGTGMSEQYF
CDR3 DNA: TGTGCCAGCAGCTCGGGGAGCTCCGGGACAGGGATGAGCGAGCAGTACTTC

V gene: TRBV6-2/TRBV6-3
J gene: TRBJ2-3
D gene: .
clone size: .
CDR3 protein: CASSRRTADTQYF
CDR3 DNA: TGTGCCAGCAGTAGGAGGACCGCAGATACGCAGTATTTT

V gene: TRBV9
J gene: TRBJ1-3
D gene: .
clone size: .
CDR3 protein: CASSVGANPGNTIYF
CDR3 DNA: TGTGCCAGCAGCGTAGGGGCCAATCCTGGAAACACCATATATTTT

V gene: TRBV15
J gene: TRBJ2-5
D gene: TRBD1
clone size: .
CDR3 protein: CATSRDRGQGMRMRETQYF
CDR3 DNA: TGTGCCACCAGCAGAGATAGGGGACAGGGGATGAGGATGAGGGAGACCCAGTACTTC

V gene: TRBV4-3
J gene: TRBJ1-3
D gene: .
clone size: .
CDR3 protein: CASSLRGSGNTIYF
CDR3 DNA: TGCGCCAGCAGCCTCCGGGGCTCTGGAAACACCATATATTTT

V gene: TRBV4-3
J gene: TRBJ2-2
D gene: TRBD1
clone size: .
CDR3 protein: CASSLDTRDRGPGELFF
CDR3 DNA: TGCGCCAGCAGCCTCGACACCAGGGACAGGGGGCCCGGGGAGCTGTTTTTT

V gene: TRBV5-5
J gene: TRBJ1-6
D gene: .
clone size: .
CDR3 protein: CASSWGGPRQNSPLHF
CDR3 DNA: TGTGCCAGCAGCTGGGGGGGACCCAGGCAAAATTCACCCCTCCACTTT

V gene: TRBV10-3
J gene: TRBJ1-2
D gene: TRBD1
clone size: .
CDR3 protein: CAISELTGSGYGYTF
CDR3 DNA: TGTGCCATCAGTGAATTGACAGGGTCGGGCTATGGCTACACCTTC

V gene: TRBV2
J gene: TRBJ1-1
D gene: TRBD1
clone size: .
CDR3 protein: CASMGQGGYTEAFF
CDR3 DNA: TGTGCCAGCATGGGACAGGGAGGATACACTGAAGCTTTCTTT

V gene: TRBV29-1
J gene: TRBJ2-5
D gene: TRBD1
clone size: few
CDR3 protein: CSVEGETGGETQYF
CDR3 DNA: TGCAGCGTTGAAGGGGAGACAGGGGGAGAGACCCAGTACTTC

V gene: TRBV9
J gene: TRBJ2-1
D gene: TRBD2
clone size: once
CDR3 protein: CASSTSTSGGSYNEQFF
CDR3 DNA: TGTGCCAGCAGCACTTCGACTAGCGGGGGATCCTACAATGAGCAGTTCTTC

V gene: TRBV5-1
J gene: TRBJ1-1
D gene: .
clone size: .
CDR3 protein: CASSFTGTQYTEAFF
CDR3 DNA: TGCGCCAGCAGCTTTACAGGGACCCAGTACACTGAAGCTTTCTTT

V gene: TRBV19
J gene: TRBJ1-3
D gene: .
clone size: .
CDR3 protein: CASSILPGSSGNTIYF
CDR3 DNA: TGTGCCAGTAGTATTCTCCCCGGGAGCTCTGGAAACACCATATATTTT

V gene: TRBV5-1
J gene: TRBJ2-7
D gene: TRBD2
clone size: .
CDR3 protein: CASSQGLAGAPLEQYF
CDR3 DNA: TGCGCCAGCAGCCAAGGACTAGCGGGGGCCCCCCTCGAGCAGTACTTC

V gene: TRBV10-3
J gene: TRBJ2-7
D gene: .
clone size: .
CDR3 protein: CAIGGTASYEQYF
CDR3 DNA: TGTGCCATCGGAGGGACAGCATCCTACGAGCAGTACTTC

V gene: TRBV7-2
J gene: TRBJ2-3
D gene: TRBD2
clone size: .
CDR3 protein: CASNRQGRGGLADTQYF
CDR3 DNA: TGTGCCAGCAACAGACAAGGGCGGGGGGGCCTAGCAGATACGCAGTATTTT

V gene: TRBV5-8
J gene: TRBJ1-5
D gene: .
clone size: few
CDR3 protein: CASSPRGASQHF
CDR3 DNA: TGTGCCAGCAGCCCCCGCGGCGCTTCCCAGCATTTT

V gene: TRBV25-1
J gene: TRBJ2-6
D gene: .
clone size: .
CDR3 protein: CASRAGNSGANVLTF
CDR3 DNA: TGTGCCAGCAGAGCAGGAAACTCTGGGGCCAACGTCCTGACTTTC

V gene: TRBV28
J gene: TRBJ1-2
D gene: .
clone size: .
CDR3 protein: CASSLGTRGGYTF
CDR3 DNA: TGTGCCAGCAGTTTAGGGACACGAGGTGGCTACACCTTC

V gene: TRBV27
J gene: TRBJ1-3
D gene: .
clone size: once
CDR3 protein: CASRPRGGSGNTIYF
CDR3 DNA: TGTGCCAGCAGACCTAGGGGCGGCTCTGGAAACACCATATATTTT

V gene: TRBV19
J gene: TRBJ2-5
D gene: .
clone size: .
CDR3 protein: CASSQGLPGETQYF
CDR3 DNA: TGTGCCAGTAGCCAGGGACTCCCCGGGGAGACCCAGTACTTC

V gene: TRBV19
J gene: TRBJ1-1
D gene: TRBD1
clone size: .
CDR3 protein: CASSILRTGTNTEAFF
CDR3 DNA: TGTGCCAGTAGTATACTCCGGACAGGGACGAACACTGAAGCTTTCTTT

V gene: TRBV5-1
J gene: TRBJ2-3
D gene: .
clone size: .
CDR3 protein: CASSLGRQSSTDTQYF
CDR3 DNA: TGCGCCAGCAGCTTGGGAAGACAGAGTAGCACAGATACGCAGTATTTT

V gene: TRBV7-8
J gene: TRBJ1-3
D gene: TRBD1
clone size: .
CDR3 protein: CASSSQGNGNTIYF
CDR3 DNA: TGTGCCAGCAGCTCACAGGGGAATGGAAACACCATATATTTT

V gene: TRBV7-8
J gene: TRBJ2-5
D gene: TRBD1
clone size: .
CDR3 protein: CASSPTNRGWETQYF
CDR3 DNA: TGTGCCAGCAGCCCGACGAACAGGGGTTGGGAGACCCAGTACTTC

V gene: TRBV27
J gene: TRBJ1-6
D gene: TRBD1
clone size: .
CDR3 protein: CASRSPGQLNSPLHF
CDR3 DNA: TGTGCCAGCAGGAGCCCGGGACAGCTCAATTCACCCCTCCACTTT

V gene: TRBV7-8
J gene: TRBJ1-5
D gene: TRBD1
clone size: .
CDR3 protein: CATAPGTGPVGNQPQHF
CDR3 DNA: TGTGCCACTGCCCCCGGGACAGGCCCCGTCGGCAATCAGCCCCAGCATTTT

V gene: TRBV28
J gene: TRBJ1-2
D gene: TRBD1
clone size: .
CDR3 protein: CASSSGQGGNYGYTF
CDR3 DNA: TGTGCCAGCAGTTCCGGACAGGGGGGGAACTATGGCTACACCTTC

V gene: TRBV9
J gene: TRBJ1-1
D gene: TRBD1
clone size: .
CDR3 protein: CASSVQGGPLNTEAFF
CDR3 DNA: TGTGCCAGCAGCGTCCAGGGGGGCCCGTTGAACACTGAAGCTTTCTTT

V gene: TRBV29-1
J gene: TRBJ1-1
D gene: TRBD1
clone size: .
CDR3 protein: CSTDRGRLNTEAFF
CDR3 DNA: TGCAGCACTGACAGGGGAAGGTTGAACACTGAAGCTTTCTTT

V gene: TRBV2
J gene: TRBJ2-6
D gene: TRBD2
clone size: .
CDR3 protein: CASKGLAGAYFSGANVLTF
CDR3 DNA: TGTGCCAGCAAGGGGCTAGCGGGGGCCTACTTCTCTGGGGCCAACGTCCTGACTTTC

V gene: TRBV7-6
J gene: TRBJ1-5
D gene: TRBD1
clone size: .
CDR3 protein: CASSTDSGGLSQPQHF
CDR3 DNA: TGTGCCAGCAGCACAGACTCAGGGGGATTGAGTCAGCCCCAGCATTTT

V gene: TRBV15
J gene: TRBJ1-1
D gene: .
clone size: .
CDR3 protein: CATSRAFTEAFF
CDR3 DNA: TGTGCCACCAGCAGAGCTTTCACTGAAGCTTTCTTT

V gene: TRBV18
J gene: TRBJ2-5
D gene: .
clone size: .
CDR3 protein: CASSPQSGETQYF
CDR3 DNA: TGTGCCAGCTCACCACAGTCAGGGGAGACCCAGTACTTC

V gene: TRBV7-7
J gene: TRBJ2-7
D gene: TRBD1
clone size: .
CDR3 protein: CASSPMDRGHEQYF
CDR3 DNA: TGTGCTAGCAGCCCCATGGACAGGGGCCACGAGCAGTACTTC

V gene: TRBV4-1
J gene: TRBJ1-6
D gene: .
clone size: .
CDR3 protein: CASSPRSSYNSPLHF
CDR3 DNA: TGCGCCAGCAGCCCCCGGAGCTCCTATAATTCACCCCTCCACTTT

V gene: TRBV28
J gene: TRBJ1-2
D gene: .
clone size: .
CDR3 protein: CASTLNNYGYTF
CDR3 DNA: TGTGCCAGCACCCTAAATAACTATGGCTACACCTTC

V gene: TRBV7-3
J gene: TRBJ1-2
D gene: .
clone size: .
CDR3 protein: CASSFSGAARGYTF
CDR3 DNA: TGTGCCAGCAGCTTCTCAGGGGCGGCTCGCGGCTACACCTTC

V gene: TRBV27
J gene: TRBJ2-2
D gene: .
clone size: .
CDR3 protein: CASSSRTGNTGELFF
CDR3 DNA: TGTGCCAGCAGTTCCAGAACGGGGAACACCGGGGAGCTGTTTTTT

V gene: TRBV6-4
J gene: TRBJ1-6
D gene: TRBD1
clone size: .
CDR3 protein: CASSLPGTGGEVRSPLHF
CDR3 DNA: TGTGCCAGCAGTCTCCCCGGGACAGGGGGCGAGGTTCGATCACCCCTCCACTTT

V gene: TRBV9
J gene: TRBJ1-6
D gene: TRBD1
clone size: few
CDR3 protein: CASSVTDRDSPLHF
CDR3 DNA: TGTGCCAGCAGCGTGACGGACAGGGATTCACCCCTCCACTTT